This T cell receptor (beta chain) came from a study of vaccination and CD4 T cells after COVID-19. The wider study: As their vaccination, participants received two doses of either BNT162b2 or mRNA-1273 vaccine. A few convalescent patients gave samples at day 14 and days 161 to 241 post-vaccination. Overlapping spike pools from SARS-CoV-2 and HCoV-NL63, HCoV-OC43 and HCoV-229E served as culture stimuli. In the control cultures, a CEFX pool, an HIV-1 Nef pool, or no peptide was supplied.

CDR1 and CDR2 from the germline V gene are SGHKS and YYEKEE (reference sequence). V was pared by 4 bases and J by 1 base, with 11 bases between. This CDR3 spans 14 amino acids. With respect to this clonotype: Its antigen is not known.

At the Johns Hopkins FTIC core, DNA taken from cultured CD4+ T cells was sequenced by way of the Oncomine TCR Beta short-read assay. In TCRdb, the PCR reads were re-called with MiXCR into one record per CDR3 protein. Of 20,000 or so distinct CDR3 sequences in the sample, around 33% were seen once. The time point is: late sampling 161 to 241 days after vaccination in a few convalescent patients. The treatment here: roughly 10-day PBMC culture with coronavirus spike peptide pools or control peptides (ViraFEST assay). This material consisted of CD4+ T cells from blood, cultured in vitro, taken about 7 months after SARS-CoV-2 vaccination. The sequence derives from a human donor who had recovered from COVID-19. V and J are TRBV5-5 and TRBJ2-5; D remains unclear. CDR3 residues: CASSKDPFQETQYF. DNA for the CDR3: TGTGCCAGCAGCAAGGACCCCTTCCAAGAGACCCAGTACTTC.